This TCR beta chain came from a study of cytomegalovirus exposure and HLA in healthy donors. Study overall: Later analysis reported that the 120 or so validation repertoires shared the platform of the roughly 710 first-cohort repertoires.

The CDR3 totals 11 residues. Germline V gene data show CDR1 as DFQATT and CDR2 as SNEGSKA (reference sequence). Repertoires were generated with immunoSEQ multiplex PCR, while TCRdb's copy carries only in-frame clones and drops some. The table has around 170,000 clones, around nine tenths seen once; the top ten hold 2.5% to 3%. Sequencing was carried out using PBMCs. The chain recombines TRBV20-1 with TRBJ1-1; D uncertain. This TCR was sampled from a man aged 18 to 30 in good health and CMV-seronegative. Here the CDR3 DNA reads TGCAGGATTGGCCTGAACACTGAAGCTTTCTTT. Residues: CRIGLNTEAFF.